The rows below give T cell receptor beta chains drawn from one sample of a study of vaccination and CD4 T cells after COVID-19. These TCRs' antigens remain unknown. TCRdb itself ran the PCR reads through MiXCR, one entry per CDR3 protein. The sample has about 24,000 distinct CDR3 sequences, about two fifths seen once. Sequencing used CD4+ T cells from blood, cultured in vitro, obtained about 7 months after SARS-CoV-2 vaccination. All receptors derive from a human donor who had recovered from COVID-19. The conserved cysteine and the conserved F or W are not part of the CDR3 here. The order of the fields is J gene, V gene, clone size, D gene, CDR3 protein. A D gene is named only where the DNA matches it firmly. Part of the rows lack a size; the others show once, few, many or a class for expanded clones.

j_gene: TRBJ2-3; v_gene: TRBV7-2; abundance: .; d_gene: .; CDR3aa: ASSQNRDTQY
j_gene: TRBJ1-2; v_gene: TRBV20-1; abundance: .; d_gene: .; CDR3aa: SPRGLGVGYT
j_gene: TRBJ1-2; v_gene: TRBV7-2; abundance: few; d_gene: TRBD1; CDR3aa: ASSPTGTGNYGYT
j_gene: TRBJ2-1; v_gene: TRBV15; abundance: .; d_gene: TRBD2; CDR3aa: ATSRDTGGPGEQF
j_gene: TRBJ2-2; v_gene: TRBV20-1; abundance: .; d_gene: TRBD1; CDR3aa: SVRTGGDTGELF
j_gene: TRBJ2-7; v_gene: TRBV12-3/TRBV12-4; abundance: .; d_gene: .; CDR3aa: ASSGPNGYEQY
j_gene: TRBJ1-5; v_gene: TRBV6-1; abundance: few; d_gene: .; CDR3aa: ASRTSGQPQH
j_gene: TRBJ2-3; v_gene: TRBV6-1; abundance: few; d_gene: TRBD2; CDR3aa: ASSELAGADTQY
j_gene: TRBJ2-3; v_gene: TRBV30; abundance: .; d_gene: TRBD2; CDR3aa: AWSYSGSTDTQY
j_gene: TRBJ2-5; v_gene: TRBV20-1; abundance: .; d_gene: .; CDR3aa: SATTVQETQY
j_gene: TRBJ2-7; v_gene: TRBV19; abundance: .; d_gene: .; CDR3aa: ASSIKTGSYEQY
j_gene: TRBJ1-2; v_gene: TRBV20-1; abundance: .; d_gene: TRBD1; CDR3aa: SAFSRTGGPLNGYT
j_gene: TRBJ2-7; v_gene: TRBV29-1; abundance: .; d_gene: .; CDR3aa: SVTPRGETGEQY
j_gene: TRBJ2-7; v_gene: TRBV7-9; abundance: .; d_gene: .; CDR3aa: ASSLVRPYEQY
j_gene: TRBJ2-1; v_gene: TRBV28; abundance: .; d_gene: TRBD2; CDR3aa: ASSQGGGRASEQF
j_gene: TRBJ2-1; v_gene: TRBV7-3; abundance: few; d_gene: .; CDR3aa: ASSNSGPLLNEQF
j_gene: TRBJ2-1; v_gene: TRBV19; abundance: .; d_gene: TRBD2; CDR3aa: ASSILAGGPGSYNEQF
j_gene: TRBJ1-5; v_gene: TRBV20-1; abundance: .; d_gene: TRBD1; CDR3aa: SAPPGTGGQPQH
j_gene: TRBJ2-7; v_gene: TRBV7-2; abundance: .; d_gene: TRBD1; CDR3aa: ASSRRGSYEQY
j_gene: TRBJ2-3; v_gene: TRBV7-6; abundance: .; d_gene: TRBD2; CDR3aa: ASSLGGREVTDTQY
j_gene: TRBJ2-5; v_gene: TRBV19; abundance: .; d_gene: .; CDR3aa: ASSILGQSQETQY
j_gene: TRBJ1-2; v_gene: TRBV10-3; abundance: once; d_gene: .; CDR3aa: AISAGWDDGYT
j_gene: TRBJ2-3; v_gene: TRBV19; abundance: once; d_gene: .; CDR3aa: ASSNLARYTDTQY
j_gene: TRBJ2-7; v_gene: TRBV20-1; abundance: .; d_gene: .; CDR3aa: SARDPEGGYEQY
j_gene: TRBJ1-2; v_gene: TRBV10-3; abundance: .; d_gene: .; CDR3aa: AISEVAGNYGYT
j_gene: TRBJ2-1; v_gene: TRBV20-1; abundance: .; d_gene: TRBD1; CDR3aa: SATVTGVGSYNEQF
j_gene: TRBJ1-1; v_gene: TRBV20-1; abundance: large; d_gene: TRBD1; CDR3aa: SARDDRGHTEAF
j_gene: TRBJ2-5; v_gene: TRBV18; abundance: few; d_gene: .; CDR3aa: ASSPNEETQY
j_gene: TRBJ1-5; v_gene: TRBV12-3/TRBV12-4; abundance: .; d_gene: .; CDR3aa: ASSGRFQPQH
j_gene: TRBJ2-3; v_gene: TRBV6-1; abundance: few; d_gene: TRBD2; CDR3aa: ASRTPGRGHTQY
j_gene: TRBJ2-5; v_gene: TRBV20-1; abundance: .; d_gene: .; CDR3aa: SARGLASAEAQY
j_gene: TRBJ1-1; v_gene: TRBV7-9; abundance: .; d_gene: .; CDR3aa: ASSQSGHEAF
j_gene: TRBJ1-1; v_gene: TRBV7-7; abundance: .; d_gene: .; CDR3aa: ASSRTENTEAI
j_gene: TRBJ2-3; v_gene: TRBV15; abundance: few; d_gene: TRBD2; CDR3aa: ATSILAGASDTQY
j_gene: TRBJ2-7; v_gene: TRBV7-8; abundance: .; d_gene: .; CDR3aa: ASSLEAGRTYEQY
j_gene: TRBJ2-3; v_gene: TRBV20-1; abundance: .; d_gene: TRBD2; CDR3aa: SAYLAGESDTQY
j_gene: TRBJ2-1; v_gene: TRBV20-1; abundance: .; d_gene: .; CDR3aa: SARGRWAYNEQF
j_gene: TRBJ1-6; v_gene: TRBV4-1; abundance: .; d_gene: TRBD1; CDR3aa: ASRDRGASPLH
j_gene: TRBJ1-6; v_gene: TRBV28; abundance: .; d_gene: TRBD1; CDR3aa: ASSLGDRVSPLH
j_gene: TRBJ2-1; v_gene: TRBV6-2/TRBV6-3; abundance: .; d_gene: TRBD2; CDR3aa: ASSYSWASGRGNEQF
j_gene: TRBJ1-2; v_gene: TRBV20-1; abundance: .; d_gene: .; CDR3aa: SARRDGYT
j_gene: TRBJ1-2; v_gene: TRBV7-2; abundance: few; d_gene: TRBD1; CDR3aa: ASSGGQGDYGYT
j_gene: TRBJ2-1; v_gene: TRBV6-2/TRBV6-3; abundance: .; d_gene: .; CDR3aa: ASPSPGASAPQF
j_gene: TRBJ1-5; v_gene: TRBV19; abundance: .; d_gene: .; CDR3aa: ASSKQGSQPQH
j_gene: TRBJ2-2; v_gene: TRBV20-1; abundance: .; d_gene: .; CDR3aa: SANRDGFTGELF
j_gene: TRBJ2-7; v_gene: TRBV28; abundance: .; d_gene: TRBD1; CDR3aa: ASSLRKDRATYEQY
j_gene: TRBJ2-7; v_gene: TRBV29-1; abundance: few; d_gene: .; CDR3aa: SVASSYEQY
j_gene: TRBJ2-1; v_gene: TRBV28; abundance: .; d_gene: TRBD2; CDR3aa: ASSAPLGTSGRLYNEQF
j_gene: TRBJ2-1; v_gene: TRBV7-2; abundance: .; d_gene: TRBD2; CDR3aa: ASIPKGSGRGSSYNEQF